One and the same sample provided the 23 T cell receptor beta chains below, sequenced in a study of T cell repertoires in cytomegalovirus infection. TCRdb re-analysed the reads in MiXCR, keeping a single row per CDR3 protein. This table holds fewer than 550,000 distinct CDR3 sequences, over 9% found once. Sequenced material: PBMCs. Every receptor here comes from a human donor in good health (CMV status not recorded). Some clones in this sample may be carry-over from other donors' samples.

The gene calls are TRBV5-4 and TRBJ2-1; 9 nucleotides match TRBD2. V lost 0 bases and J lost 1; bases outside the gene matches: 8. The CDR3 has 18 residues. The V gene's germline CDR1 is SGHNT and CDR2 YYREEE (reference sequence). The CDR3 protein is CASSLGGRGGWSYNEQFF. As DNA, the CDR3 is TGTGCCAGCAGCTTGGGTGGGCGGGGGGGTTGGTCCTACAATGAGCAGTTCTTC.

This clonotype was counted at least ten times. CDR3 protein: CASKDTNEQFF. The DNA for the CDR3 is TGTGCCAGTAAGGACACCAATGAGCAGTTCTTC. The chain employs TRBV19 and TRBJ2-1; the D gene is possibly TRBD1 (5 bases). This CDR3 has 11 residues. Looked up from germline, CDR1 is LNHDA and CDR2 is SQIVND (reference sequence). V dropped 7 bases and J dropped 6 bases, with 7 bases sitting between them.

This clonotype was counted at least ten times. The V gene is TRBV5-6, the J gene TRBJ1-1, with D unresolved. Germline V CDR1 and CDR2: SGHDT, YYEEEE. Trimming cost V 0 bases and J 3 bases, with 3 bases left between them. This CDR3 spans 12 amino acids. CDR3: CASSLEDTEAFF. The CDR3 DNA reads as TGTGCCAGCAGCTTGGAGGACACTGAAGCTTTCTTT.

This clonotype was observed a handful of times. The rearrangement links TRBV5-4 to TRBJ1-6; 9 positions match TRBD1. With V trimmed by 0 bases and J by 9 bases, 4 bases remained unmatched. The CDR3 has 15 amino acids. Germline V CDR1 and CDR2: SGHNT, YYREEE (reference sequence). The CDR3 nucleotides are TGTGCCAGCAGCTTGGACACAGGGGGCCGTTCACCCCTCCACTTT. Amino acid sequence: CASSLDTGGRSPLHF. Looking up the rest from reference TRBV5-4 and TRBJ1-6 gives the full variable domain: ETGVTQSPTHLIKTRGQQVTLRCSSQSGHNTVSWYQQALGQGPQFIFQYYREEENGRGNFPPRFSGLQFPNYSSELNVNALELDDSALYLCASSLDTGGRSPLHFGNGTRLTVT.

CDR3 sequence reads: CASSLSVGGGEQYF. As DNA, the CDR3 is TGTGCCAGCAGTTTATCGGTCGGGGGCGGCGAGCAGTACTTC. The J gene is TRBJ2-7, the V gene TRBV27; D is possibly TRBD1 or TRBD2 (6 bases each). V was shortened by 0 bases and J by 6 bases, with 12 bases between the two germline ends. Looked up from germline, CDR1 is MNHEY and CDR2 is SMNVEV (reference sequence). The CDR3 extends over 14 amino acids.

This CDR3 reads CASSYLAGGSYEQYF. The CDR3 DNA reads TGTGCCAGCAGTTATCTAGCGGGAGGGTCCTACGAGCAGTACTTC. This sequence joins TRBV6-5 and TRBJ2-7; 12 nucleotides line up with TRBD2. The CDR3 runs to 15 residues. Unmatched junction bases numbered 1, after V lost 3 bases and J lost 1 base. In germline, CDR1 is MNHEY, CDR2 SVGAGI.

The chain couples TRBV6-6 to TRBJ2-5; 8 positions agree with TRBD2. This CDR3 is built from 14 residues. Germline CDR1 and CDR2: MNHNY and SVGAGI (reference sequence). The V gene end was trimmed by 3 bases and the J gene end by 0 bases; junction bases not matched to a gene: 0. The CDR3 reads CASSYSGDQETQYF. The CDR3 nucleotides read TGTGCCAGCAGTTATAGCGGGGACCAAGAGACCCAGTACTTC.

Only a few counts were recorded for this clonotype. This chain joins TRBV30 and TRBJ1-5, with D hard to call. Germline V CDR1 and CDR2: GTSNPN, SVGIG (reference sequence). CDR3 length: 13 amino acids. The V and J ends lost 3 bases and 3 bases respectively, with 9 bases between them. Here the CDR3 reads CAWSGDNNQPQHF. The CDR3 DNA is TGTGCCTGGAGCGGAGACAACAATCAGCCCCAGCATTTT.

The table lists this clonotype with many counts. The chain couples TRBV7-2 to TRBJ2-1; possibly TRBD1 for D (6 bases). The V and J ends lost 0 bases and 8 bases respectively, with 11 bases between them. The CDR3 sequence is 14 residues long. Germline loops: CDR1 SGHTA, CDR2 FQGNSA. CDR3 loop: CASSLAKGVDEQFF. The CDR3 bases are TGTGCCAGCAGCTTAGCGAAGGGGGTTGATGAGCAGTTCTTC.

This clonotype was recorded many times. This chain uses TRBV28 with TRBJ2-1; D not certain. CDR3 length: 17 amino acids. Trimming left V 4 bases short and J 3 bases short, with 19 bases between. Germline values: CDR1 MDHEN, CDR2 SYDVKM. CDR3 in DNA: TGTGCCAGCAGTTATCCCTGGGGAACAGAGAGCTACAATGAGCAGTTCTTC. Residues: CASSYPWGTESYNEQFF.

In its sample, this clonotype was seen a few times. The chain carries TRBV9 and TRBJ1-1, with D tentatively TRBD1 (6 bases). The CDR3 totals 16 residues. The germline CDR1 and CDR2 sequences are SGDLS and YYNGEE. Trimming took off 6 bases at V and 3 bases at J, with 21 bases between the two ends. The CDR3 is CASTRGSPLSYTEAFF. The CDR3 DNA sequence: TGTGCCAGCACCAGGGGCAGCCCCCTTTCTTACACTGAAGCTTTCTTT.

This clonotype was found a few times. CDR3 in amino acids: CSARPGLAGGETQYF. In nucleotides, the CDR3 is TGCAGTGCTAGACCGGGACTAGCGGGAGGAGAGACCCAGTACTTC. The rearrangement joins TRBV20-1 to TRBJ2-5, with 15 bases matching TRBD2. Per germline, CDR1 DFQATT and CDR2 SNEGSKA (reference sequence). This CDR3 spans 15 amino acids. The V gene end was trimmed by 2 bases and the J gene end by 4 bases; junction bases not matched to a gene: 2.

This clonotype appeared many times. This chain uses TRBV7-8 with TRBJ2-3, with 7 bases identical to TRBD2. CDR3 length: 16 residues. The J segment lost 1 base and the V segment lost 4 bases, leaving 8 bases of the junction unmatched. Germline V gene lookup returns CDR1 SGHVS and CDR2 FQNEAQ. The chain's CDR3 is CASSSFGLAGTDTQYF. For the CDR3, the DNA is TGTGCCAGCAGCTCCTTTGGGCTAGCGGGCACAGATACGCAGTATTTT.

In its sample, this clonotype was seen many times. The chain employs TRBV6-1 and TRBJ2-3; 8 positions agree with TRBD1. CDR1 and CDR2 (germline): MNHNS, SASEGT. The V segment lost 6 bases and the J segment 3 bases; nucleotides outside the gene matches: 17. This CDR3 has 18 amino acids. CDR3 coding DNA: TGTGCCAGCAGGACCCCCCTTGGGCCGACAGGGGTTACAGATACGCAGTATTTT. This sequence encodes CASRTPLGPTGVTDTQYF.

This clonotype was picked up many times. The rearrangement links TRBV18 to TRBJ1-5; tentatively, D is TRBD1 (6 bases). With 6 bases removed from V and 1 base from J, the gap between germline ends came to 16 bases. The CDR3 length is 16 residues. Germline CDR1 reads KGHSH; CDR2 reads LQKENI. The chain's CDR3 is CASSPGQSGSNQPQHF. CDR3 coding DNA: TGTGCCAGCTCGCCCGGACAGTCGGGGAGCAATCAGCCCCAGCATTTT.

In this sample, this clonotype turned up a few times. V usage is TRBV5-1 and J usage is TRBJ2-7; D remains ambiguous. From germline, CDR1 is SGHRS and CDR2 YFSETQ. The CDR3 is 13 residues long. Trimming left V 0 bases short and J 2 bases short, with 6 bases between. For the CDR3, the DNA is TGCGCCAGCAGCTTGGATGACGCCTACGAGCAGTACTTC. This codes for CASSLDDAYEQYF.

This clonotype came up a few times. The genes are TRBV20-1 and TRBJ1-1; D unresolved. V lost 6 bases, J lost 4 bases, and 15 bases lay in between. CDR3 length: 13 amino acids. Germline-derived CDR1 and CDR2 are DFQATT and SNEGSKA (reference sequence). For the CDR3, the DNA is TGCAGTGCGCCGGACGGAGCGGGCACTGAAGCTTTCTTT. This encodes CSAPDGAGTEAFF.

Many counts were recorded for this clonotype. The V gene is TRBV7-9, the J gene TRBJ1-4; 7 nucleotides line up with TRBD1. The V segment lost 4 bases and the J segment 0 bases; nucleotides outside the gene matches: 5. This CDR3 spans 16 amino acids. Germline CDR1 is SEHNR and CDR2 is FQNEAQ (reference sequence). CDR3 residues: CASSSGQVATNEKLFF. The CDR3 DNA reads TGTGCCAGCAGCTCCGGACAGGTTGCAACTAATGAAAAACTGTTTTTT. The whole variable domain, remainder taken from reference TRBV7-9 and TRBJ1-4, is DTGVSQNPRHKITKRGQNVTFRCDPISEHNRLYWYRQTLGQGPEFLTYFQNEAQLEKSRLLSDRFSAERPKGSFSTLEIQRTEQGDSAMYLCASSSGQVATNEKLFFGSGTQLSVL.

The J gene is TRBJ2-7, the V gene TRBV15; TRBD1 might be the D (5 bases). This CDR3 region has 16 residues. Germline-derived CDR1 and CDR2 are LNHNV and YYDKDF (reference sequence). V lost 3 bases and J 5 bases, leaving 20 bases between the germline ends. The CDR3: CATSSPAQGSGHEQYF. CDR3 DNA: TGTGCCACCAGCAGCCCCGCCCAGGGTTCGGGTCACGAGCAGTACTTC.

In this sample, this clonotype turned up a few times. This chain joins TRBV6-2 or TRBV6-3 and TRBJ2-7; possible D gene TRBD1, 6 bases. Germline V gene data show CDR1 as MNHEY and CDR2 as SVGEGT. V lost 6 bases, J lost 0 bases, and 18 bases lay in between. The CDR3 length is 16 residues. The CDR3 bases are TGTGCCAGCAGCCGCGTACAGGGTAGCGCCTCCTACGAGCAGTACTTC. Residues: CASSRVQGSASYEQYF.

V is TRBV9 and J is TRBJ2-3, with D unresolved. Germline assignment: CDR1 SGDLS and CDR2 YYNGEE. V shed 1 base and J shed 0 bases, with 6 bases lying between them. The CDR3 extends over 14 amino acids. In DNA form, the CDR3 reads TGTGCCAGCAGCGTAACCCCTAGCACAGATACGCAGTATTTT. This gives the protein CASSVTPSTDTQYF.

The sample holds a few counts of this clonotype. J is TRBJ2-7 and V is TRBV9; D is possibly TRBD1 (5 bases). V lost 4 bases and J 2 bases, leaving 13 bases between the germline ends. This CDR3 has 14 amino acids. Germline loops: CDR1 SGDLS, CDR2 YYNGEE. CDR3 sequence reads: CASSTSDITYEQYF. CDR3 sequence (DNA): TGTGCCAGCAGCACCTCGGACATAACCTACGAGCAGTACTTC.

This clonotype was detected only a few times. The chain uses TRBV5-1 and TRBJ2-1; TRBD2 is a possible D gene (6 bases). This CDR3 contains 12 residues. The V and J ends lost 6 bases and 10 bases respectively, with 14 bases between them. Per germline, CDR1 SGHRS and CDR2 YFSETQ. In DNA, the CDR3 is TGCGCCAGCACCCTGGGGGGTAAAGAGCAGTTCTTC. This codes for CASTLGGKEQFF.